This passage covers 9 T cell receptor beta chains from one sample sequenced in a study of siplizumab effects on memory and regulatory T cells. Sequencing used immunoSEQ multiplex PCR; TCRdb keeps in-frame clones, though not all of them. The table includes about 64,000 clones, 95% to 98% detected once. Source material: naive CD8+ T cells sorted from blood. These TCRs come from a human donor in good health.

The chain carries TRBV27 and TRBJ1-1; 8 nucleotides match TRBD1. V gave up 6 bases and J gave up 2 bases; unmatched junction bases: 8. Germline V gives CDR1 MNHEY, CDR2 SMNVEV (reference sequence). The CDR3 contains 15 residues. The CDR3 region has the DNA TGTGCCAGCAGCTCAACTCAGGGGGCAAACACTGAAGCTTTCTTT. Encoded protein: CASSSTQGANTEAFF.

V gene TRBV20-1 combines with J gene TRBJ2-1; no reliable D call. V was clipped by 3 bases and J by 6 bases, with 6 bases between them. CDR3 length: 11 amino acids. CDR1 DFQATT and CDR2 SNEGSKA come from the germline V gene (reference sequence). CDR3 sequence (DNA): TGCAGTGCTAGCGGCGGCAATGAGCAGTTCTTC. Protein product: CSASGGNEQFF.

The chain joins TRBV29-1 to TRBJ2-3; 12 positions agree with TRBD2. The ends lost 8 bases at V and 2 bases at J; junction bases unmatched: 14. Germline loops: CDR1 SQVTM, CDR2 ANQGSEA. This CDR3 spans 17 amino acids. The CDR3 DNA sequence: TGCAGCTCGGATTCCCAGACTAGCGGGGGAGACACAGATACGCAGTATTTT. Residues: CSSDSQTSGGDTDTQYF.

The chain links TRBV6-5 to TRBJ1-2; D perhaps matches TRBD1 (5 bases). The CDR3 consists of 14 residues. CDR1 is MNHEY and CDR2 is SVGAGI in the germline V gene. Trimming cost V 6 bases and J 6 bases, with 17 bases left between them. The CDR3 sequence: CASSPREWQNGYTF. CDR3 nucleotide sequence: TGTGCCAGCAGCCCCAGGGAATGGCAGAATGGCTACACCTTC.

The chain couples TRBV4-2 to TRBJ1-1, with D perhaps TRBD1 (6 bases). V shed 1 base and J shed 5 bases, with 11 bases lying between them. CDR1 and CDR2 (germline): LGHNA, YNFKEQ. This CDR3 comprises 14 residues. The CDR3 bases are TGTGCCAGCAGCCAAGCCCTCCAGGGGACTGAAGCTTTCTTT. Translating it yields CASSQALQGTEAFF.

This chain connects TRBV2 to TRBJ2-7, with 7 bases identical to TRBD2. Germline assignment: CDR1 SNHLY and CDR2 FYNNEI. The J segment lost 7 bases and the V segment lost 1 base, leaving 4 bases of the junction unmatched. The CDR3 extends over 13 amino acids. This CDR3 reads CASSEGAGAEQYF. DNA of the CDR3: TGTGCCAGCAGTGAAGGTGCGGGAGCGGAGCAGTACTTC.

This chain connects TRBV19 to TRBJ1-2, with a tentative D call TRBD1 (5 bases). The germline V gene has CDR1 LNHDA and CDR2 SQIVND (reference sequence). Trimming left V 8 bases short and J 5 bases short, with 24 bases between. CDR3 length: 16 amino acids. The CDR3 region has the DNA TGTGCCAGTGTGAACCTTTATGGACAAGATCCTTATGGCTACACCTTC. It yields the protein CASVNLYGQDPYGYTF.

The chain combines TRBV9 with TRBJ2-3, with 12 bases identical to TRBD2. This CDR3 is 16 amino acids long. V was clipped by 3 bases and J by 5 bases; unmatched bases: 7. Germline assignment: CDR1 SGDLS and CDR2 YYNGEE. CDR3 DNA: TGTGCCAGCAGCGGCAGACTAGCGGGGGTTGAAGATACGCAGTATTTT. Translating it yields CASSGRLAGVEDTQYF. The full variable domain, its missing parts supplied by reference TRBV9 and TRBJ2-3, is DSGVTQTPKHLITATGQRVTLRCSPRSGDLSVYWYQQSLDQGLQFLIQYYNGEERAKGNILERFSAQQFPDLHSELNLSSLELGDSALYFCASSGRLAGVEDTQYFGPGTRLTVL.

The CDR3 nucleotides are TGTGCCAGTCGAACAAACTATGGCTACACCTTC. Its protein product is CASRTNYGYTF. The chain recombines TRBV19 with TRBJ1-2; D gene ambiguous. V was trimmed by 8 bases and J by 2 bases, leaving 6 bases between them. Germline CDR1 reads LNHDA; CDR2 reads SQIVND (reference sequence). This CDR3 region has 11 residues.